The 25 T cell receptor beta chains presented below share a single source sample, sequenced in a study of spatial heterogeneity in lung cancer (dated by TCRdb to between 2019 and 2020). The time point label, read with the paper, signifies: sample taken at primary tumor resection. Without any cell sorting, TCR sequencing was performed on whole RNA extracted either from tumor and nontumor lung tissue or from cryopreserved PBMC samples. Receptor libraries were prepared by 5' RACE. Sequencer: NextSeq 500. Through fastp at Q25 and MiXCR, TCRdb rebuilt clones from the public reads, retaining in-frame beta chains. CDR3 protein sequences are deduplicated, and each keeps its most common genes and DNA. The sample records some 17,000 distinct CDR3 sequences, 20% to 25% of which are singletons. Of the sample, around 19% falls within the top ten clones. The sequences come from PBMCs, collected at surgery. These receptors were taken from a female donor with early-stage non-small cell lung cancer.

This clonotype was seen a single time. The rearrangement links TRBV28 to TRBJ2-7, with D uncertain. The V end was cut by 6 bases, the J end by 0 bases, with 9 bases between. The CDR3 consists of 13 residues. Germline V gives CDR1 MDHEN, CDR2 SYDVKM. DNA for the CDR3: TGTGCCAGCAGCGACTTGAGCTCCTACGAGCAGTACTTC. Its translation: CASSDLSSYEQYF.

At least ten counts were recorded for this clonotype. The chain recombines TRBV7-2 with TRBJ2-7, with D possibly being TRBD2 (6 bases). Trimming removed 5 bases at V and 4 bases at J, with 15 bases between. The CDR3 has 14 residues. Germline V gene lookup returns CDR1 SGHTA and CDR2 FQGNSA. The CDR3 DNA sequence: TGTGCCAGCAGCGCCCGTGGGGGGAGGTACGAGCAGTACTTC. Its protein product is CASSARGGRYEQYF.

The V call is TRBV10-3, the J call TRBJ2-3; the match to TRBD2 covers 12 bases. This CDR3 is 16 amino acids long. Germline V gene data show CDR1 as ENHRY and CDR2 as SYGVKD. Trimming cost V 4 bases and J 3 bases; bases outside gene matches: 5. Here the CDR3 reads CAISGSSGGATDTQYF. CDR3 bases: TGTGCCATCAGTGGGTCTAGCGGGGGGGCTACAGATACGCAGTATTTT.

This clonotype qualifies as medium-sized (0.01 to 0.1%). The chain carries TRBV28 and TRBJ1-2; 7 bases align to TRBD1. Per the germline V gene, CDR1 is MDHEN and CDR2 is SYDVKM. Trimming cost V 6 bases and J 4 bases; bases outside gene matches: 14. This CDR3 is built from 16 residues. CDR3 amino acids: CASSFFQGVRTYGYTF. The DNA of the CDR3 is TGTGCCAGCAGCTTTTTCCAGGGGGTTCGGACCTATGGCTACACCTTC.

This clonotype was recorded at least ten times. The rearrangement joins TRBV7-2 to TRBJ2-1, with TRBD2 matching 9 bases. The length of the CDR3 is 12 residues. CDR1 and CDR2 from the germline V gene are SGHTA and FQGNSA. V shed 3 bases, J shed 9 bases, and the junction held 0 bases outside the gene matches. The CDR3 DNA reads TGTGCCAGCAGCTTGCGGGAGGGTGAGCAGTTCTTC. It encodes CASSLREGEQFF.

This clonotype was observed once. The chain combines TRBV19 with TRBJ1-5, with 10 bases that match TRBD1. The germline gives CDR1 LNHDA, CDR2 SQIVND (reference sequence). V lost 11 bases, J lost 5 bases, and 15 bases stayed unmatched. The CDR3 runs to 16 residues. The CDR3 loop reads CARQPWWGQGYQPQHF. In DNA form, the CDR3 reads TGTGCCCGCCAACCCTGGTGGGGACAGGGGTATCAGCCCCAGCATTTT.

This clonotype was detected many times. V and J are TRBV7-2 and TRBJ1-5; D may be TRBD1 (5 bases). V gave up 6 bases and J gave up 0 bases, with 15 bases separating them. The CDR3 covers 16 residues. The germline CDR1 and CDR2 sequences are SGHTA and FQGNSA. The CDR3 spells CASSPPGAYSNQPQHF. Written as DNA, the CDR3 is TGTGCCAGCAGTCCCCCCGGGGCTTATAGCAATCAGCCCCAGCATTTT.

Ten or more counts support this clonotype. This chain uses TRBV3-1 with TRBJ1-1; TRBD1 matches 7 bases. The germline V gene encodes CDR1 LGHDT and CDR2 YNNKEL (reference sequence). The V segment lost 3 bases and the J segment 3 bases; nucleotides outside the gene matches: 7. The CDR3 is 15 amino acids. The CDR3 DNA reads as TGTGCCAGCAGCCAGGCGATCGACAGGGACACTGAAGCTTTCTTT. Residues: CASSQAIDRDTEAFF.

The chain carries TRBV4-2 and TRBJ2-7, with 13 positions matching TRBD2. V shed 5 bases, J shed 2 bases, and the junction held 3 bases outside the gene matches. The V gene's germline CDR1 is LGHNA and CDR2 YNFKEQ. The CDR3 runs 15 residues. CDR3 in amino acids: CASSEGTSGTYEQYF. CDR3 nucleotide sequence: TGTGCCAGCAGCGAAGGGACTAGCGGGACCTACGAGCAGTACTTC.

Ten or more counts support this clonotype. This CDR3 reads CASSLGLAGGPSDEQFF. CDR3 bases: TGTGCCAGCAGCTTGGGACTAGCGGGAGGGCCGTCGGATGAGCAGTTCTTC. The chain couples TRBV11-3 to TRBJ2-1, with 16 bases identical to TRBD2. The length of the CDR3 is 17 residues. CDR1 and CDR2 (germline): SGHNT, YENEEA. V trimming: 3 bases; J trimming: 8 bases; junction bases outside the gene matches: 7.

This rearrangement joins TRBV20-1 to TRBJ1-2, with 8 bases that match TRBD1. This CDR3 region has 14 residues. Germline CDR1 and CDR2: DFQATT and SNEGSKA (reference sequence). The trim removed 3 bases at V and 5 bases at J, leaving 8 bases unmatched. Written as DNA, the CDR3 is TGCAGTGCTAGGGGGGGACAGGATAATTATGGCTACACCTTC. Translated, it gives CSARGGQDNYGYTF.

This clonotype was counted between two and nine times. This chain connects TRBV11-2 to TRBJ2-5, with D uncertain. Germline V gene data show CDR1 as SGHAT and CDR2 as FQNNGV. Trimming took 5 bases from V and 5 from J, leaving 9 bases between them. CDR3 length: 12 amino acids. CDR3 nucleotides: TGTGCCAGCAGCCGAAACGATGAGACCCAGTACTTC. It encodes CASSRNDETQYF.

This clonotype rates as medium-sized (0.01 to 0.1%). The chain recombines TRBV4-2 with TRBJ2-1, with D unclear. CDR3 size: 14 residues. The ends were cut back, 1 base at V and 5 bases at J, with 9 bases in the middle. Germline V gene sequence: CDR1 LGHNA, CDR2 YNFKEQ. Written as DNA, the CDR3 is TGTGCCAGCAGCCAAGGAAGGCGAAACAATGAGCAGTTCTTC. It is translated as CASSQGRRNNEQFF.

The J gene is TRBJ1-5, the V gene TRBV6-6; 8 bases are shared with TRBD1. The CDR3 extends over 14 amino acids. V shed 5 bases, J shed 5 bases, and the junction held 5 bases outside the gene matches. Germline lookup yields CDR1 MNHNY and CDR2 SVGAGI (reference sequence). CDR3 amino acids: CASSDGTGYQPQHF. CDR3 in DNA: TGTGCCAGCAGTGACGGGACAGGTTATCAGCCCCAGCATTTT.

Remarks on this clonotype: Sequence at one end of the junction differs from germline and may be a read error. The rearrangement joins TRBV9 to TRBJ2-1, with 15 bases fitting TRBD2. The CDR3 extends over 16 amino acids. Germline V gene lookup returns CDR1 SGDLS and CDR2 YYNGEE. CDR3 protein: CARSLSEGLAGGEQFF. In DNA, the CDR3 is TGTGCCCGCAGCCTCTCCGAGGGACTAGCGGGGGGTGAGCAGTTCTTC.

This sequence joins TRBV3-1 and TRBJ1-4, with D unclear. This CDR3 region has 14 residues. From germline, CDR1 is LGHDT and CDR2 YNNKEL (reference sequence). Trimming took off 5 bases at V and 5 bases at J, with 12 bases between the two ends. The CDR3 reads CASSDRAINEKLFF. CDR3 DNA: TGTGCCAGCAGCGACCGGGCCATCAATGAAAAACTGTTTTTT.

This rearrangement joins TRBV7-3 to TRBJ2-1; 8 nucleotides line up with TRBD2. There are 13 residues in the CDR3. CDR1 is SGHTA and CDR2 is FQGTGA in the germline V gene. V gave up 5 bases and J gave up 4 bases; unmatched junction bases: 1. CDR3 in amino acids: CASSPGGYNEQFF. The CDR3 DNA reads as TGTGCCAGCAGCCCGGGGGGGTACAATGAGCAGTTCTTC.

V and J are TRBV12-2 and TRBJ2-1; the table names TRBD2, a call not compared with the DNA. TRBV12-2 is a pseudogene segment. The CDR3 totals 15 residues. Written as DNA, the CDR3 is TGTGCAAGTCGCGAAGTGACTAGATTAAGACCTGGGCAGTTCTTC. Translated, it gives CASREVTRLRPGQFF.

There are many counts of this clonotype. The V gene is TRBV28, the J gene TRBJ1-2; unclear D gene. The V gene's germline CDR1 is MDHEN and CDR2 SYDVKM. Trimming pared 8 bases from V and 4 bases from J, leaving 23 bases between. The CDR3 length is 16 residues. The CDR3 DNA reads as TGTGCCAGCCAGTACACTTCGTTCGTGCCCAGCTATGGCTACACCTTC. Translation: CASQYTSFVPSYGYTF.

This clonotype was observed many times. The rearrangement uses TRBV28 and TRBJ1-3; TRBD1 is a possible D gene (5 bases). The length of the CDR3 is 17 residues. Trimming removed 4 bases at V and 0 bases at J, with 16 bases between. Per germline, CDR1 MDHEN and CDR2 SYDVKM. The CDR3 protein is CASSSQGRGSSGNTIYF. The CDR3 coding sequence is TGTGCCAGCAGTTCCCAAGGCCGGGGGAGCTCTGGAAACACCATATATTTT.

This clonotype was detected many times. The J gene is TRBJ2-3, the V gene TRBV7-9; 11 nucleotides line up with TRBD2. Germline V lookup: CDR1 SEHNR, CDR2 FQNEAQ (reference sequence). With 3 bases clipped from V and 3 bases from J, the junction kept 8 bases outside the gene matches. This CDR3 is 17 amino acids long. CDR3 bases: TGTGCCAGCAGCTTCGGGACTAGCGGACTAGGGACAGATACGCAGTATTTT. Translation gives CASSFGTSGLGTDTQYF.

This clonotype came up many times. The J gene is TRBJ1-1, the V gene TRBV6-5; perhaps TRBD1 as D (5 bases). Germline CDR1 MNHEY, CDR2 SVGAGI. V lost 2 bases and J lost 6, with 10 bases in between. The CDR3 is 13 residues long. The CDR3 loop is CASSYRGIAEAFF. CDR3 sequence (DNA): TGTGCCAGCAGTTACAGGGGTATTGCTGAAGCTTTCTTT.

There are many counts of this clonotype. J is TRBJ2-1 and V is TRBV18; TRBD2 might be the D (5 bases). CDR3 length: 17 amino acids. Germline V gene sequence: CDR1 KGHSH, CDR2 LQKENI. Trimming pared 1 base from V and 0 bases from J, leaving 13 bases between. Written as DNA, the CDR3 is TGTGCCAGCTCACCACTCGGCCCGGGGAGCTCCTACAATGAGCAGTTCTTC. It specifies CASSPLGPGSSYNEQFF.

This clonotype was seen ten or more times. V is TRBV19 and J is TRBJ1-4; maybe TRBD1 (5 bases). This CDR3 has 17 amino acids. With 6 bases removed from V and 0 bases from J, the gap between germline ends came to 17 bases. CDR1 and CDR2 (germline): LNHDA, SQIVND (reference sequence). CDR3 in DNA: TGTGCCAGTAGCCCACCGGGACTGAGGGCAACTAATGAAAAACTGTTTTTT. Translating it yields CASSPPGLRATNEKLFF.

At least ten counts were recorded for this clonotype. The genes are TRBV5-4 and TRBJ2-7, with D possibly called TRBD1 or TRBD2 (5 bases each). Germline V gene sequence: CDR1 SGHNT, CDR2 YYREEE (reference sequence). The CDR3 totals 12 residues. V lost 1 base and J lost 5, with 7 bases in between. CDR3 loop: CASSLSGHEQYF. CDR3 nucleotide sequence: TGTGCCAGCAGCTTGTCGGGGCACGAGCAGTACTTC.